The rows below give T cell receptor beta chains drawn from one sample of a study of blood T cells in healthy people across ages. TCRdb itself ran the 5' RACE reads through MiXCR, one entry per CDR3 protein. The sample holds about 780,000 distinct CDR3 sequences, 46% seen once. The specimen sequenced was blood. These receptors were taken from a man of 80 years or more in good health. CDR3s include the opening cysteine and the closing phenylalanine or tryptophan. A D gene is named only where the DNA matches it firmly. Not all rows give a size; the values are once, few, many and, for expanded clones, a class.

v_call	d_call	j_call	clone_size	cdr3_aa	cdr3_nt
TRBV6-5	TRBD2	TRBJ2-6	NA	CASSYRRTSGGAAGANVLTF	TGTGCCAGCAGTTACCGAAGGACTAGCGGGGGGGCCGCTGGGGCCAACGTCCTGACTTTC
TRBV20-1	NA	TRBJ2-6	NA	CSAQDSQISGANVLTF	TGCAGTGCTCAGGACAGCCAAATCTCTGGGGCCAACGTCCTGACTTTC
TRBV7-2	TRBD1	TRBJ1-2	NA	CASSPRLDRGNGYTF	TGTGCCAGCAGCCCCCGTTTGGACAGGGGAAATGGCTACACCTTC
TRBV20-1	TRBD1	TRBJ2-5	NA	CSARAGTGDETQYF	TGCAGTGCTAGAGCCGGGACAGGGGACGAGACCCAGTACTTC
TRBV28	NA	TRBJ1-4	NA	CASTGPAVNEKLFF	TGTGCCAGCACCGGGCCAGCAGTAAATGAAAAACTGTTTTTT
TRBV20-1	TRBD2	TRBJ2-3	few	CSARPSGRPTDTQYF	TGCAGTGCTAGGCCTAGCGGGAGGCCCACAGATACGCAGTATTTT
TRBV3-1	NA	TRBJ1-3	NA	CASSQDRDGDTIYF	TGTGCCAGCAGCCAAGACAGGGATGGAGACACCATATATTTT
TRBV28	NA	TRBJ2-6	NA	CASSLGGGIYVLTF	TGTGCCAGCAGTTTAGGGGGTGGGATCTACGTCCTGACTTTC
TRBV6-2/TRBV6-3	NA	TRBJ2-1	NA	CASSYGGAGRNEQFF	TGTGCCAGCAGTTACGGTGGTGCGGGACGGAATGAGCAGTTCTTC
TRBV12-3/TRBV12-4	NA	TRBJ2-3	NA	CASSQDSLTDTQYF	TGTGCCAGCAGTCAAGACAGTCTCACAGATACGCAGTATTTT
TRBV2	NA	TRBJ2-1	few	CASSESPEQFF	TGTGCCAGCAGTGAGTCACCTGAGCAGTTCTTC
TRBV7-2	NA	TRBJ1-4	once	CASSGSEGEGEKLFF	TGTGCTAGCAGCGGATCCGAAGGGGAGGGGGAAAAACTGTTTTTT
TRBV7-6	NA	TRBJ2-1	once	CASRHTTHNEQFF	TGTGCCAGCAGACATACTACACACAATGAGCAGTTCTTC
TRBV7-9	NA	TRBJ2-7	NA	CASGLGSSYEQYF	TGTGCCAGCGGCTTAGGCTCTAGCTACGAGCAGTACTTC
TRBV7-2	TRBD2	TRBJ2-5	few	CASLRGEREGLETQYF	TGTGCCAGCCTTCGAGGGGAGAGGGAGGGCTTGGAGACCCAGTACTTC
TRBV7-2	TRBD2	TRBJ2-7	NA	CASSLASGRQSSYNEQYF	TGTGCCAGCAGCTTAGCAAGCGGGAGACAGAGTAGCTACAATGAGCAGTACTTC
TRBV20-1	TRBD1	TRBJ1-6	NA	CSATGQYNSPLHF	TGCAGTGCTACGGGACAGTATAATTCACCCCTCCACTTT
TRBV12-3/TRBV12-4	NA	TRBJ2-5	NA	CASRILGFETQYF	TGTGCCAGCAGGATCTTAGGGTTTGAGACCCAGTACTTC
TRBV20-1	NA	TRBJ1-2	few	CSAKRGAAVGYTF	TGCAGTGCTAAGCGGGGGGCCGCTGTAGGCTACACCTTC
TRBV20-1	TRBD1	TRBJ2-7	many	CSAERGRDSYEQYF	TGCAGTGCGGAACGCGGCCGGGACAGCTACGAGCAGTACTTC
TRBV18	TRBD2	TRBJ2-7	NA	CASSPRSTSGSYEQYF	TGTGCCAGCTCACCACGTTCGACTAGCGGGAGTTACGAGCAGTACTTC
TRBV6-5	NA	TRBJ2-7	NA	CASSYLAGRDYEQYF	TGTGCCAGCAGTTACTTGGCAGGAAGAGACTACGAGCAGTACTTC
TRBV29-1	TRBD2	TRBJ2-3	NA	CSVESHLAGGTDTQYF	TGCAGCGTTGAATCCCACTTAGCGGGAGGGACAGATACGCAGTATTTT
TRBV5-1	TRBD2	TRBJ2-1	few	CASTGTSGNNEQFF	TGTGCCAGCACCGGGACTAGCGGAAACAATGAGCAGTTCTTC
TRBV2	TRBD2	TRBJ2-7	NA	CVSSQSGRANEQYF	TGTGTCAGCAGCCAGAGCGGGAGGGCGAATGAGCAGTACTTC
TRBV12-3/TRBV12-4	TRBD1	TRBJ1-6	NA	CASSLEGQGDSPLHF	TGTGCCAGCAGTTTAGAAGGACAGGGGGATTCACCCCTCCACTTT
TRBV11-3	NA	TRBJ2-3	NA	CASRSRDTQYF	TGTGCCAGCCGCTCAAGGGATACGCAGTATTTT
TRBV12-3/TRBV12-4	NA	TRBJ1-4	few	CASSLARNEKLFF	TGTGCCAGCAGTTTGGCTAGGAATGAAAAACTGTTTTTT
TRBV9	NA	TRBJ2-7	NA	CASSVGQDSSYEQYF	TGTGCCAGCAGCGTAGGACAGGACAGCTCCTACGAGCAGTACTTC
TRBV10-3	TRBD2	TRBJ2-1	NA	CAISFGLAGEGNEQFF	TGTGCCATCAGCTTCGGACTAGCGGGAGAGGGCAATGAGCAGTTCTTC
TRBV12-3/TRBV12-4	TRBD1	TRBJ1-4	NA	CASSRTGTVEKLFF	TGTGCCAGCAGTCGTACTGGGACAGTTGAAAAACTGTTTTTT
TRBV7-2	NA	TRBJ2-3	NA	CASSLVGGNPPDTQYF	TGTGCCAGCAGCTTAGTGGGCGGGAATCCCCCAGATACGCAGTATTTT
TRBV30	NA	TRBJ2-3	few	CAWWISNTDTQYF	TGTGCCTGGTGGATCTCGAACACAGATACGCAGTATTTT
TRBV7-2	TRBD1	TRBJ1-2	NA	CASSLNDRVDGYTF	TGTGCCAGCAGCTTAAACGACAGGGTGGATGGCTACACCTTC
TRBV4-3	TRBD2	TRBJ2-2	NA	CASSQDWDSGSANPGELFF	TGCGCCAGCAGCCAAGATTGGGATAGCGGGAGTGCGAATCCCGGGGAGCTGTTTTTT
TRBV27	NA	TRBJ1-4	NA	CASSLQGREKLFF	TGTGCCAGCAGTTTACAGGGTCGCGAAAAACTGTTTTTT
TRBV5-1	TRBD1	TRBJ1-4	NA	CASSLGTGPEKLFF	TGCGCCAGCAGCTTGGGGACAGGTCCTGAAAAACTGTTTTTT
TRBV9	TRBD2	TRBJ2-1	NA	CASSVALADPNEQFF	TGTGCCAGCAGCGTAGCACTAGCGGACCCCAATGAGCAGTTCTTC
TRBV5-1	TRBD2	TRBJ2-5	many	CASSPGLAGVGETQYF	TGCGCCAGCAGCCCTGGACTAGCGGGAGTAGGAGAGACCCAGTACTTC
TRBV29-1	TRBD2	TRBJ2-7	NA	CSVRTSAGEQYF	TGCAGCGTTCGGACTAGCGCCGGCGAGCAGTACTTC
TRBV7-9	NA	TRBJ1-5	NA	CASSVGSDNQPQHF	TGTGCCAGCAGTGTGGGTTCGGACAATCAGCCCCAGCATTTT